This T cell receptor (beta chain) was recovered during a study of T cell responses to AZD1222 COVID-19 vaccine. Whole-study results and caveats: Spike-wide vaccine-associated CD4 TCRs dominated at 160-218 and 743-854.

Germline V gene lookup returns CDR1 LGHDT and CDR2 YNNKEL (reference sequence). The CDR3 length is 14 residues. The V end lost 2 bases, the J end lost 11 bases, and 17 bases lay between the germline ends. Assay: immunoSEQ multiplex PCR; the TCRdb copy retains only in-frame clones and omits some. The table has 120,000 or so clones, about nine tenths seen once. A word on this clone: Its antigen is not identified.

V gene TRBV3-1 (or the pseudogene TRBV3-2) combines with J gene TRBJ2-3; weak D call: TRBD2 (6 bases). This TCR came from an adult in good health. This sample comprised peripheral blood, obtained on day 0 of MenACWY control vaccination. The CDR3 protein is CASSQHSPRLEQYF. In DNA, the CDR3 is TGTGCCAGCAGCCAACATAGCCCGAGACTAGAGCAGTATTTT.